These 20 T cell receptor beta chains share one sample of origin, sequenced in a study of T cells in localized non-small cell lung cancer. Produced via immunoSEQ multiplex PCR; TCRdb's table is partial and in-frame only. The data contain 60,000 to 75,000 clones, approximately 80% of them singletons. The specimen comprised PBMCs, sampled before any cancer treatment. These receptors originate from a man aged 40 to 69 with stage II lung adenocarcinoma.

The V gene is TRBV19, the J gene TRBJ1-2; D possibly corresponds to TRBD1 (5 bases). Germline CDR1 and CDR2: LNHDA and SQIVND (reference sequence). This CDR3 is 18 amino acids long. V lost 6 bases and J 5 bases, leaving 28 bases between the germline ends. CDR3 sequence (DNA): TGTGCCAGTAGGGGGACTATCGGCCCAGAGGCTCCTAGGTATGGCTACACCTTC. This encodes CASRGTIGPEAPRYGYTF.

This chain connects TRBV5-4 to TRBJ2-1, with 8 bases lining up with TRBD2. The trim removed 0 bases at V and 7 bases at J, leaving 0 bases unmatched. The germline V gene encodes CDR1 SGHNT and CDR2 YYREEE (reference sequence). The CDR3 length is 13 residues. CDR3 protein: CASSLASGNEQFF. In nucleotides, the CDR3 is TGTGCCAGCAGCTTGGCTAGCGGGAATGAGCAGTTCTTC.

Only a few counts were recorded for this clone. The V gene is TRBV12-5, the J gene TRBJ2-5; 10 bases fit TRBD1. This CDR3 contains 19 residues. Per the germline V gene, CDR1 is LGHNT and CDR2 is FRNRAP. Trimming took 6 bases from V and 5 from J; bases not matched to a gene: 21. DNA for the CDR3: TGTGCTAGTGGCATGGTCAAAGATGGTCGGACAGGGGGGAGGGAGACCCAGTACTTC. Its protein is CASGMVKDGRTGGRETQYF.

The CDR3 DNA sequence: TGTGCCAGCAGCGTAGGGCAGGGTACCTACAATGAGCAGTTCTTC. The encoded protein is CASSVGQGTYNEQFF. This chain links TRBV9 with TRBJ2-1; D possibly corresponds to TRBD1 (5 bases). This CDR3 comprises 15 residues. Trimming stripped 0 bases from V and 2 bases from J, with 9 bases between. Germline V gives CDR1 SGDLS, CDR2 YYNGEE.

This chain uses TRBV7-9 with TRBJ1-1, with D possibly TRBD1 on 6 matching bases. Germline CDR1 and CDR2: SEHNR and FQNEAQ (reference sequence). The CDR3 spans 14 residues. V was shortened by 5 bases and J by 1 base, with 11 bases between the two germline ends. The CDR3: CASSLGQANTEAFF. The DNA of the CDR3 is TGTGCCAGCAGCCTGGGACAAGCGAACACTGAAGCTTTCTTT.

V is TRBV6-5 and J is TRBJ2-7, with 7 nucleotides matching TRBD1. The CDR3 sequence is 14 residues long. Germline V gives CDR1 MNHEY, CDR2 SVGAGI. Germline trimming cut 10 bases from V and 0 bases from J; bases unmatched to any gene: 9. Here the CDR3 DNA reads TGTGCCACTCAGGACAGGACCAGCTCCTACGAGCAGTACTTC. Amino acids: CATQDRTSSYEQYF.

J is TRBJ1-1 and V is TRBV4-1; the match to TRBD1 covers 9 bases. Germline-derived CDR1 and CDR2 are MGHRA and YSYEKL. V lost 7 bases, J lost 0 bases, and 6 bases stayed unmatched. The length of the CDR3 is 15 residues. CDR3 nucleotide sequence: TGCGCCAGCAAACAGGGGGCCGGCATGAACACTGAAGCTTTCTTT. Amino acids: CASKQGAGMNTEAFF.

The J gene is TRBJ2-3, the V gene TRBV9; 10 bases agree with TRBD2. The germline CDR1 and CDR2 sequences are SGDLS and YYNGEE. CDR3 length: 18 amino acids. The V segment lost 2 bases and the J segment 0 bases; nucleotides outside the gene matches: 9. CDR3 protein: CASSVTAGGHTSTDTQYF. Here the CDR3 DNA reads TGTGCCAGCAGCGTCACAGCGGGAGGGCACACTAGCACAGATACGCAGTATTTT. Filled out from reference TRBV9 and TRBJ2-3, the complete variable domain reads DSGVTQTPKHLITATGQRVTLRCSPRSGDLSVYWYQQSLDQGLQFLIQYYNGEERAKGNILERFSAQQFPDLHSELNLSSLELGDSALYFCASSVTAGGHTSTDTQYFGPGTRLTVL.

The chain joins TRBV4-1 to TRBJ1-1; D gene uncertain. CDR3 length: 14 amino acids. Germline assignment: CDR1 MGHRA and CDR2 YSYEKL. V lost 1 base and J 0 bases, leaving 6 bases between the germline ends. The CDR3 DNA reads TGCGCCAGCAGCCAAGGACCATTGAACACTGAAGCTTTCTTT. Translating gives CASSQGPLNTEAFF.

Concerning this clone itself: In the same sample, other DNA sequences code for this CDR3. The V gene is TRBV5-1, the J gene TRBJ2-1; 7 positions match TRBD2. CDR3 size: 14 residues. The V gene end was trimmed by 2 bases and the J gene end by 4 bases; junction bases not matched to a gene: 3. CDR1 and CDR2 (germline): SGHRS, YFSETQ. CDR3 in DNA: TGCGCCAGCAGCTTAGCGGGAAGGTACAATGAGCAGTTCTTC. It yields the protein CASSLAGRYNEQFF. The complete variable domain, with remaining parts taken from reference TRBV5-1 and TRBJ2-1, reads KAGVTQTPRYLIKTRGQQVTLSCSPISGHRSVSWYQQTPGQGLQFLFEYFSETQRNKGNFPGRFSGRQFSNSRSEMNVSTLELGDSALYLCASSLAGRYNEQFFGPGTRLTVL.

The CDR3 sequence: CASFGQPYGYTF. CDR3 nucleotides: TGTGCCAGTTTCGGACAGCCCTATGGCTACACCTTC. The chain links TRBV19 to TRBJ1-2; D perhaps matches TRBD1 (6 bases). Trimming pared 8 bases from V and 4 bases from J, leaving 11 bases between. This CDR3 is built from 12 residues. Germline V gene sequence: CDR1 LNHDA, CDR2 SQIVND (reference sequence).

This rearrangement joins TRBV7-9 to TRBJ1-1; D uncertain. The ends were cut back, 1 base at V and 6 bases at J, with 12 bases in the middle. The germline V gene encodes CDR1 SEHNR and CDR2 FQNEAQ (reference sequence). This CDR3 spans 14 amino acids. CDR3 sequence reads: CASSLGTHGAEAFF. The DNA for the CDR3 is TGTGCCAGCAGCTTAGGCACCCACGGGGCTGAAGCTTTCTTT.

The V and J genes are TRBV30 and TRBJ1-3; D ambiguous. The germline CDR1 and CDR2 sequences are GTSNPN and SVGIG (reference sequence). The CDR3 consists of 12 residues. Trimming pared 0 bases from V and 4 bases from J, leaving 4 bases between. The CDR3, as DNA: TGTGCCTGGAGTGTACAGGGAAACACCATATATTTT. Translated: CAWSVQGNTIYF.

V is TRBV6-5 and J is TRBJ2-7; 9 bases align to TRBD2. The V segment lost 6 bases and the J segment 6 bases; nucleotides outside the gene matches: 9. The CDR3 has 14 residues. The germline V gene encodes CDR1 MNHEY and CDR2 SVGAGI. CDR3 nucleotide sequence: TGTGCCAGCAGAACCAGCGGGAGGTATAGCGAGCAGTACTTC. Amino acids: CASRTSGRYSEQYF.

This rearrangement joins TRBV2 to TRBJ2-6; tentatively, D is TRBD1 (5 bases). V lost 7 bases to trimming and J lost 0 bases, with 10 bases between them. The CDR3 length is 15 residues. Germline V gives CDR1 SNHLY, CDR2 FYNNEI. Here the CDR3 reads CASKTASSGANVLTF. As DNA, the CDR3 is TGTGCCAGCAAGACAGCTAGCTCTGGGGCCAACGTCCTGACTTTC.

The rearrangement uses TRBV10-3 and TRBJ1-4; weak D call: TRBD1 (6 bases). The CDR3 runs to 15 residues. Germline values: CDR1 ENHRY, CDR2 SYGVKD. Trimming pared 6 bases from V and 3 bases from J, leaving 14 bases between. The DNA of the CDR3 is TGTGCCATCAGCGGAGGGGGGCTGGCTAATGAAAAACTGTTTTTT. Its translation: CAISGGGLANEKLFF.

The CDR3, as DNA: TGTGCCAGCAGTTTAGTGGGGGCAAATGAAAAACTGTTTTTT. The encoded protein is CASSLVGANEKLFF. The chain couples TRBV27 to TRBJ1-4; D may be TRBD1 (6 bases). Per the germline V gene, CDR1 is MNHEY and CDR2 is SMNVEV (reference sequence). The CDR3 sequence is 14 residues long. Between the trimmed V and J ends, which lost 2 bases and 5 bases, there was a span of 9 bases.

This clone was seen a few times. The V call is TRBV10-3, the J call TRBJ1-5; a weak D match, TRBD1 (6 bases). Trimming shortened V by 4 bases and J by 6 bases, and 13 bases separated the two germline ends. Germline V lookup: CDR1 ENHRY, CDR2 SYGVKD. CDR3 length: 14 amino acids. The CDR3: CAISVGGARQPQHF. The CDR3 DNA sequence: TGTGCCATCAGTGTTGGGGGGGCTCGTCAGCCCCAGCATTTT.

This rearrangement joins TRBV6-5 to TRBJ1-1, with D perhaps matching TRBD1 (6 bases). From germline, CDR1 is MNHEY and CDR2 SVGAGI. The ends were cut back, 8 bases at V and 3 bases at J, with 13 bases in the middle. The CDR3 consists of 13 residues. The CDR3 coding sequence is TGTGCCAGCGGTAAAGGGGGGTACACTGAAGCTTTCTTT. It yields the protein CASGKGGYTEAFF.

The genes are TRBV2 and TRBJ2-7; TRBD2 is a possible D gene (6 bases). V was cut by 8 bases and J by 3 bases, with 14 bases left in between. Germline CDR1 SNHLY, CDR2 FYNNEI. The CDR3 loop spans 13 amino acids. This CDR3 is CASGGIPLYEQYF. CDR3 bases: TGTGCCAGCGGGGGGATACCCCTCTACGAGCAGTACTTC.